This TCR beta chain was sequenced for a study of T cell repertoires in cytomegalovirus infection. Across the whole study: In the study, CMV epitopes included recently identified HLA-C-restricted and well-studied HLA-B-restricted ones. From public TCR beta signatures came an indication of both CMV infection and matching HLA type. Overall study results and limits: Summed frequency of shared TCR beta families picked out CMV carriers who also had the relevant HLA.

A single record per CDR3 protein comes from TCRdb applying MiXCR to the reads. In the table there are about 920,000 distinct CDR3 sequences, approximately 31% of which are singletons. Details on this clonotype: Its antigen remains unknown.

With V trimmed by 5 bases and J by 12 bases, 5 bases remained unmatched. The CDR3 totals 12 residues. From germline, CDR1 is SGHAT and CDR2 FQNNGV. The sequence derives from a human donor in good health (CMV status not recorded). Some clones in this sample may be carry-over from other donors' samples. The chain carries TRBV11-2 and TRBJ2-1; 9 bases match TRBD1. The material was cultured CD8+ T cells from PBMCs, obtained from culture after CMV antigen stimulation. CDR3 loop: CASSTTGGRQFF. The CDR3 bases are TGTGCCAGCAGCACAACAGGGGGCAGGCAGTTCTTC. Using reference TRBV11-2 and TRBJ2-1 for the parts outside the CDR3, the full variable domain is EAGVAQSPRYKIIEKRQSVAFWCNPISGHATLYWYQQILGQGPKLLIQFQNNGVVDDSQLPKDRFSAERLKGVDSTLKIQPAKLEDSAVYLCASSTTGGRQFFGPGTRLTVL.